This TCR beta chain is drawn from a study of blood T cell repertoires in COVID-19. Turning to the study itself: Some COVID-19 samples were acute and others convalescent; all came from the United States, Italy and Spain. Sample material is recorded as cDNA or gDNA derived from T cells, B-cell-depleted T cells, or PBMCs.

The table lists this clone with a few counts. Trimming cost V 6 bases and J 4 bases; bases outside gene matches: 2. This CDR3 has 14 amino acids. Germline CDR1 reads MGHDK; CDR2 reads SYGVNS. Per the original methods: Cell counts per sample came from amplifying reference gene primers. Produced via immunoSEQ multiplex PCR; TCRdb's table is partial and in-frame only. V and J calls and clone size are those listed in that table; D and trimming were worked out from the DNA. Of about 140,000 clones listed, around 84% are singletons. V gene TRBV25-1 combines with J gene TRBJ2-1, with 11 nucleotides matching TRBD2. This TCR derives from a woman aged 60 to 75 with acute or convalescent COVID-19. Input material: peripheral blood. CDR3 sequence: CASRLAGGYNEQFF. The CDR3 region has the DNA TGTGCCAGCAGATTAGCGGGGGGGTACAATGAGCAGTTCTTC.